Sequencing of this T cell receptor (beta chain) was carried out in a study of neurological immune-mediated disorders. Study findings and constraints: HTLV-1-associated myelopathy ranked highest for TCR clonal expansion and multiple sclerosis lowest, beneath healthy controls. Across subjects, no CDR3 amino acid sequence appeared in expanded clones of more than one subject, a finding that suggested private repertoires in all groups.

The sample holds many counts of this clonotype. Its target is unknown. Trimming took 2 bases from V and 7 from J; bases not matched to a gene: 13. This CDR3 spans 16 amino acids. Germline V gene lookup returns CDR1 DFQATT and CDR2 SNEGSKA (reference sequence). The cDNA came from 5'RACE with 10-nucleotide random UMIs. TCRdb reprocessed the 5' RACE reads with MiXCR, giving one entry per CDR3 protein. The sample carries roughly 21,000 distinct CDR3 sequences, approximately 15% recorded once. The sequence was obtained from a female donor with HTLV-1-associated myelopathy (HAM/TSP). This chain connects TRBV20-1 to TRBJ2-7; TRBD2 matches at 11 bases. Source material: PBMCs. CDR3 residues: CSARSLTSGMALEQYF. The CDR3 DNA reads as TGCAGTGCTAGAAGCTTGACTAGCGGGATGGCCCTAGAGCAGTACTTC.